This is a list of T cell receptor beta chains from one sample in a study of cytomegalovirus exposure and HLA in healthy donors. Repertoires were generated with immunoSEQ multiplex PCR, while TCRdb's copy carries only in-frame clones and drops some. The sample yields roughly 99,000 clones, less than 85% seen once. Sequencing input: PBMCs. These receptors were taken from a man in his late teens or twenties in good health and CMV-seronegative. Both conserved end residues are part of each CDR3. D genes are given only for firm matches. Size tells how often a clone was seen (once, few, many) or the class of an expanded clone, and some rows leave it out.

DNA: TGCGCCAGCAGCTTGCGTACTACTAACACCGGGGAGCTGTTTTTT; CDR3: CASSLRTTNTGELFF; V: TRBV5-1; D: -; J: TRBJ2-2; size: few
DNA: TGTGCCAGTAAGCCTAGGACAGGGGTTCGGACCGGGGAGCTGTTTTTT; CDR3: CASKPRTGVRTGELFF; V: TRBV19; D: TRBD1; J: TRBJ2-2; size: -
DNA: TGTGCCAGCAGTGTTACAGGGGTAGCCTACGAGCAGTACTTC; CDR3: CASSVTGVAYEQYF; V: TRBV2; D: TRBD1; J: TRBJ2-7; size: once
DNA: TGTGCCAGCAGTCCGACAGGAAAGAACACTGAAGCTTTCTTT; CDR3: CASSPTGKNTEAFF; V: TRBV6-5; D: -; J: TRBJ1-1; size: once
DNA: TGTGCCAGCAGCTCCGGGACTGGAACCTACAATGAGCAGTTCTTC; CDR3: CASSSGTGTYNEQFF; V: TRBV5-5; D: -; J: TRBJ2-1; size: -
DNA: TGTGCCAGCAGCCCGACTAGCGGAAACTACAATGAGCAGTTCTTC; CDR3: CASSPTSGNYNEQFF; V: TRBV7-2; D: TRBD2; J: TRBJ2-1; size: -
DNA: TGTGCCAGCAGCCCCAGACATAGTGCTAGCACAGATACGCAGTATTTT; CDR3: CASSPRHSASTDTQYF; V: TRBV7-6; D: -; J: TRBJ2-3; size: -
DNA: TGTGCCAGTAGTGGGGGGGACACCCCCACAGATACGCAGTATTTT; CDR3: CASSGGDTPTDTQYF; V: TRBV19; D: -; J: TRBJ2-3; size: -
DNA: TGTGCCAGCAGTGAAGGGGCAGGGGGCTATGGCTACACCTTC; CDR3: CASSEGAGGYGYTF; V: TRBV2; D: TRBD1; J: TRBJ1-2; size: -
DNA: TGTGCCAGCAGTCCCCTAAAGGAGCTAGGGGGCGAGCAGTACTTC; CDR3: CASSPLKELGGEQYF; V: TRBV28; D: -; J: TRBJ2-7; size: -
DNA: TGTGCCAGCAGCGTACAAAACGAGCAGTACTTC; CDR3: CASSVQNEQYF; V: TRBV9; D: -; J: TRBJ2-7; size: -
DNA: TGTGCCAGCAGTTACTCGATCGGGGTCCAAGAGACCCAGTACTTC; CDR3: CASSYSIGVQETQYF; V: TRBV6-6; D: -; J: TRBJ2-5; size: -
DNA: TGCGCCAGCAGCCTGCGGGGGAGAGTAAGCAATCAGCCCCAGCATTTT; CDR3: CASSLRGRVSNQPQHF; V: TRBV4-3; D: -; J: TRBJ1-5; size: -
DNA: TGTGCCAGCAGCCGAAAGGGGGCTTGGGGAAACACCATATATTTT; CDR3: CASSRKGAWGNTIYF; V: TRBV9; D: TRBD1; J: TRBJ1-3; size: -
DNA: TGTGCCAGCTCAGAAGGACAGGGACGCAATCAGCCCCAGCATTTT; CDR3: CASSEGQGRNQPQHF; V: TRBV18; D: TRBD1; J: TRBJ1-5; size: -
DNA: TGTGCCAGCAGTGAAGTGCGGTCACCGGGCACTGAAGCTTTCTTT; CDR3: CASSEVRSPGTEAFF; V: TRBV6-1; D: -; J: TRBJ1-1; size: many
DNA: TGTGCCAGCAGCTCGCGGACAGGAAACGAGGGGGCCAACGTCCTGACTTTC; CDR3: CASSSRTGNEGANVLTF; V: TRBV5-4; D: TRBD1; J: TRBJ2-6; size: -
DNA: TGTGCCACCAGCAGGGAGACAGGGGTGACTGAAGCTTTCTTT; CDR3: CATSRETGVTEAFF; V: TRBV15; D: TRBD1; J: TRBJ1-1; size: -
DNA: TGTGCCACCAGCAGAGATAGACAGGGGGTCTATGGCTACACCTTC; CDR3: CATSRDRQGVYGYTF; V: TRBV15; D: TRBD1; J: TRBJ1-2; size: -
DNA: TGTGCCAGCAGTGAACAGGGTGGAAATCAGCCCCAGCATTTT; CDR3: CASSEQGGNQPQHF; V: TRBV6-4; D: -; J: TRBJ1-5; size: -
DNA: TGTGCCAGCTACCCCATGCGGGGGGCCCAGGAGACCCAGTACTTC; CDR3: CASYPMRGAQETQYF; V: TRBV7-8; D: TRBD2; J: TRBJ2-5; size: -
DNA: TGTGCCAGCAGCACCACTAGCGGGCCGTACAATGAGCAGTTCTTC; CDR3: CASSTTSGPYNEQFF; V: TRBV7-2; D: TRBD2; J: TRBJ2-1; size: -
DNA: TGTGCCAGCAGCTCGTACGGGAATGAAAAACTGTTTTTT; CDR3: CASSSYGNEKLFF; V: TRBV7-6; D: -; J: TRBJ1-4; size: few
DNA: TGTGCCAGCAGCTTGGTGGGGGCATTCCTCACCTCCACTGGAAACACCATATATTTT; CDR3: CASSLVGAFLTSTGNTIYF; V: TRBV5-6; D: -; J: TRBJ1-3; size: few
DNA: TGTGCCAGCAGCCCACAGGGGGCAGGGGAGCAGTTCTTC; CDR3: CASSPQGAGEQFF; V: TRBV28; D: TRBD1; J: TRBJ2-1; size: -
DNA: TGCGCCAGCAGCTTTAAGGGGGAAGGCTACACCTTC; CDR3: CASSFKGEGYTF; V: TRBV5-1; D: -; J: TRBJ1-2; size: -
DNA: TGTGCCAGCAGCTCCTCCGACAGGGGAGGCGGCTACACCTTC; CDR3: CASSSSDRGGGYTF; V: TRBV7-6; D: TRBD1; J: TRBJ1-2; size: -
DNA: TGTGCCAGCAGCCGTAACCGGGACAGGGACTCACCCCTCCACTTT; CDR3: CASSRNRDRDSPLHF; V: TRBV14; D: TRBD1; J: TRBJ1-6; size: -
DNA: TGTGCCAGCAGAGGGACAGGGGACAACACTGAAGCTTTCTTT; CDR3: CASRGTGDNTEAFF; V: TRBV6-5; D: TRBD1; J: TRBJ1-1; size: -
DNA: TGTGCCAGCAGCTTAGGGACAGGGGGCTCCTACAATGAGCAGTTCTTC; CDR3: CASSLGTGGSYNEQFF; V: TRBV7-9; D: TRBD1; J: TRBJ2-1; size: -
DNA: TGTGCCAGCAGTGACCCCTTGACAGGGGGAGGGTTGGATACGCAGTATTTT; CDR3: CASSDPLTGGGLDTQYF; V: TRBV25-1; D: TRBD1; J: TRBJ2-3; size: -
DNA: TGTGCCACCAGCAGAGATAACAGGGGGAATTCACCCCTCCACTTT; CDR3: CATSRDNRGNSPLHF; V: TRBV15; D: TRBD1; J: TRBJ1-6; size: once
DNA: TGTGCCAGCACCCAAACCCGGACTTTTAGCACAGATACGCAGTATTTT; CDR3: CASTQTRTFSTDTQYF; V: TRBV7-9; D: -; J: TRBJ2-3; size: -
DNA: TGCGCCAGCAGCTCCCCCGGCCCAGGTGAGCAGTTCTTC; CDR3: CASSSPGPGEQFF; V: TRBV5-1; D: -; J: TRBJ2-1; size: once
DNA: TGTGCCAGCAGTGCAGGGGTGGCCGGGGAGCTGTTTTTT; CDR3: CASSAGVAGELFF; V: TRBV6-5; D: -; J: TRBJ2-2; size: -
DNA: TGTGCCAGCAGATCAAATGGGCCGGATCTCTACGAGCAGTACTTC; CDR3: CASRSNGPDLYEQYF; V: TRBV7-2; D: -; J: TRBJ2-7; size: -
DNA: TGTGCCAGTGGGACACCTTACGAGCAGTACTTC; CDR3: CASGTPYEQYF; V: TRBV19; D: -; J: TRBJ2-7; size: -
DNA: TGTGCCAGCAGCCAAGAAACAGGGTCCTCCTACGAGCAGTACTTC; CDR3: CASSQETGSSYEQYF; V: TRBV4-2; D: -; J: TRBJ2-7; size: -
DNA: TGTGCCAGCAGTTGGGGGGTATACAATGAGCAGTTCTTC; CDR3: CASSWGVYNEQFF; V: TRBV27; D: -; J: TRBJ2-1; size: -
DNA: TGTGCCAGCAGCTTGGTCGCGAACAGGGGCACCGGGGAGCTGTTTTTT; CDR3: CASSLVANRGTGELFF; V: TRBV5-4; D: TRBD1; J: TRBJ2-2; size: few
DNA: TGTGCCAGTAGTAGCGGCGGGGACTACAATGAGCAGTTCTTC; CDR3: CASSSGGDYNEQFF; V: TRBV19; D: -; J: TRBJ2-1; size: -
DNA: TGTGCCAGCTCACTACGACTAGCGGGGACCCAAGAGACCCAGTACTTC; CDR3: CASSLRLAGTQETQYF; V: TRBV18; D: TRBD2; J: TRBJ2-5; size: -
DNA: TGTGCCAGCACCCCCGCTGGGGACTATTACGAGCAGTACTTC; CDR3: CASTPAGDYYEQYF; V: TRBV6-5; D: TRBD2; J: TRBJ2-7; size: -
DNA: TGTGCCAGCCACAGGGCCCTTAATGAAAAACTGTTTTTT; CDR3: CASHRALNEKLFF; V: TRBV11-2; D: -; J: TRBJ1-4; size: -
DNA: TGCGCCAGCAGCTTGCATCGGACAGACACTGAAGCTTTCTTT; CDR3: CASSLHRTDTEAFF; V: TRBV5-1; D: -; J: TRBJ1-1; size: few
DNA: TGTGCCACCAGCAGAGAGGAGGGAGATGGCTACACCTTC; CDR3: CATSREEGDGYTF; V: TRBV15; D: -; J: TRBJ1-2; size: -
DNA: TGTGCCAGCAGCATTGACAGCGAAGCTTTCTTT; CDR3: CASSIDSEAFF; V: TRBV7-2; D: -; J: TRBJ1-1; size: -
DNA: TGTGCCAGCAGCTTATCGACAGGGGACGAGCAGTACTTC; CDR3: CASSLSTGDEQYF; V: TRBV7-9; D: TRBD1; J: TRBJ2-7; size: -
DNA: TGTGCCAGTAGTATAGATAAGAGTCAGCCCCAGCATTTT; CDR3: CASSIDKSQPQHF; V: TRBV19; D: -; J: TRBJ1-5; size: -
DNA: TGTGCCAGCAGCCCTAGCCGCTGGGGACAGGGGGCAGCAGTAGGAGAGACCCAGTACTTC; CDR3: CASSPSRWGQGAAVGETQYF; V: TRBV9; D: TRBD1; J: TRBJ2-5; size: -
DNA: TGTGCCAGCAGCTTATACGGGGACACCGGGGAGCTGTTTTTT; CDR3: CASSLYGDTGELFF; V: TRBV7-7; D: -; J: TRBJ2-2; size: -
DNA: TGTGCCGGCGGAACACAGGGAACCGAGCAGTACTTC; CDR3: CAGGTQGTEQYF; V: TRBV5-8; D: -; J: TRBJ2-7; size: -
DNA: TGTGCCAGCACCAGACAGGGTTACTCTGGAAACACCATATATTTT; CDR3: CASTRQGYSGNTIYF; V: TRBV6-1; D: TRBD1; J: TRBJ1-3; size: -